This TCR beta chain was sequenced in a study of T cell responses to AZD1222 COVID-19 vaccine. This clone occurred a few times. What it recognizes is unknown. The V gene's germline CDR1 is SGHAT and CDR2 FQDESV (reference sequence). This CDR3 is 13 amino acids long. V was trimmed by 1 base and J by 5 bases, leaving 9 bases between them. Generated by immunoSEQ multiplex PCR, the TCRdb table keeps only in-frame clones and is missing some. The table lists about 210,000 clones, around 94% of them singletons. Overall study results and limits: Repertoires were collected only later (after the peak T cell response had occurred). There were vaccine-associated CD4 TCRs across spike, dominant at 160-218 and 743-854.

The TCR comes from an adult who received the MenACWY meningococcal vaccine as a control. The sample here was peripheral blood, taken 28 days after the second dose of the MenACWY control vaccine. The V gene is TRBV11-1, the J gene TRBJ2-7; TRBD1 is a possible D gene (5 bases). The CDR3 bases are TGTGCCAGCAGCTTAGATGGGGCGAACGAGCAGTACTTC. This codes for CASSLDGANEQYF.